The 3 T cell receptor beta chains below were found in one sample sequenced in a study of CD8+ T cells in alopecia areata. Extracted RNA was reverse transcribed, and the resulting cDNA served as sequencing template. Data came from immunoSEQ multiplex PCR; TCRdb stores just in-frame clones and leaves some out. The sample contains more than 100,000 clones, around three fifths of which appear only once. Sequencing used CD4+ T cells sorted from blood. The receptors stem from a human donor in good health.

The rearrangement joins TRBV6-6 to TRBJ2-7, with 8 bases aligning to TRBD1. The CDR3 contains 11 residues. The germline V gene has CDR1 MNHNY and CDR2 SVGAGI (reference sequence). Germline trimming cut 8 bases from V and 5 bases from J; bases unmatched to any gene: 2. CDR3 amino acids: CASAGGHEQYF. In DNA form, the CDR3 reads TGTGCCAGCGCAGGGGGCCACGAGCAGTACTTC.

The CDR3 bases are TGTGCCAGCAGCTTACAAGAGTCCAGGGGTAAAACAAATGCTCGTGGCTACACCTTC. It is translated as CASSLQESRGKTNARGYTF. The rearrangement joins TRBV11-2 to TRBJ1-2; D is possibly TRBD1 (6 bases). The CDR3 contains 19 residues. Trimming removed 2 bases from V and 7 bases from J, with 29 bases in between. CDR1 and CDR2 from the germline V gene are SGHAT and FQNNGV.

The CDR3 DNA reads as TGTGCCAGCAGCCAACGCCCATCGACAGGGGCTAAAGAGACCCAGTACTTC. Protein product: CASSQRPSTGAKETQYF. J is TRBJ2-5 and V is TRBV7-9, with 8 bases lining up with TRBD1. This CDR3 region has 17 residues. CDR1 and CDR2 (germline): SEHNR, FQNEAQ (reference sequence). The trim removed 5 bases at V and 3 bases at J, leaving 14 bases unmatched.